Below, one TCR beta chain is given with its context. With 1 base removed from V and 5 bases from J, the gap between germline ends came to 5 bases. This CDR3 spans 13 amino acids. Germline CDR1 MNHEY, CDR2 SMNVEV (reference sequence). The source of the sample is a study of OX40 agonist ivuxolimab in advanced cancers. People who had autoimmune disease history or systemic immunosuppression were excluded. Baseline, cycle 4 day 1, and cycle 7 day 1 were the blood sampling points. Measured with immunoSEQ multiplex PCR; TCRdb has only the in-frame clones, and not every one. The sample has 70,000 to 80,000 clones; about 90% are singletons.

The rearrangement links TRBV27 to TRBJ2-2; no reliable D call. This TCR came from an adult with an advanced solid tumor such as melanoma, head and neck, liver or kidney cancer. This material consisted of CD4+ or CD8+ T cells sorted from blood, taken in a trial of the OX40 agonist ivuxolimab. CDR3 amino acids: CASSLWGTGELFF. The CDR3, as DNA: TGTGCCAGCAGTTTATGGGGAACCGGGGAGCTGTTTTTT.